This record concerns one T cell receptor (beta chain) sequence. This sample's treatment: oral pan-JAK inhibitor, 5-10 mg twice daily. These data are taken from a study of CD8+ T cells in alopecia areata. V gave up 0 bases and J gave up 12 bases, with 18 bases separating them. Germline V gene lookup returns CDR1 MGHRA and CDR2 YSYEKL. This CDR3 is built from 14 residues. After isolation, RNA underwent reverse transcription to generate cDNA as the sequencing template. Profiling relied on immunoSEQ multiplex PCR, and the TCRdb table lists in-frame clones only, not all of them. The table records under 350,000 clones, roughly 64% of them present only once.

The sequence derives from a human donor with alopecia areata. The V call is TRBV4-1, the J call TRBJ2-7, with no clear D. The material was CD4+ T cells sorted from blood, obtained at week 24, from a patient treated with tofacitinib. The CDR3 loop reads CASSQEVDGVPGYF. The CDR3 coding sequence is TGCGCCAGCAGCCAAGAGGTGGATGGGGTCCCCGGGTACTTC.